This T cell receptor beta chain was retrieved from a study of cytomegalovirus exposure and HLA in healthy donors. Overall study context: In an early release, HLA-typed donors contributed about 80 million unique TCR sequences.

Use of 60 Vbeta and 13 Jbeta primers characterized the PCR. The data were produced by immunoSEQ multiplex PCR, yet TCRdb's version contains in-frame clones alone and is incomplete. The sample has 100,000 to 150,000 clones, roughly 77% seen once. Notes on this clone: The antigen is not known.

General observations from the study: It was assumed in the presence/absence analyses that sequencing depth was roughly uniform across donors. In a later analysis, most CMV-associated TCR beta chains appeared HLA-restricted. Later on, a genetic analysis was performed. It linked a missense variant in DCLRE1C with V- and J-gene trimming of TCR beta.

V lost 3 bases, J lost 1 base, and 9 bases lay in between. Germline assignment: CDR1 SQVTM and CDR2 ANQGSEA. CDR3 size: 13 residues. The specimen was PBMCs. The chain employs TRBV29-1 and TRBJ1-1; a possible D gene is TRBD1 (5 bases). This receptor was taken from a woman between 40 and 50 years old in good health and CMV-seropositive. In DNA form, the CDR3 reads TGCAGCGTTGAGGGACTGCCGAACACTGAAGCTTTCTTT. The encoded protein is CSVEGLPNTEAFF.